This record covers a single T cell receptor beta chain. V shed 4 bases and J 8 bases; nucleotides not matched to a gene: 8. Germline V gives CDR1 SGHRS, CDR2 YFSETQ. The CDR3 length is 13 residues. Amplification yielded TCR beta CDR3 regions, with RNA transcripts as the source. Initially, a first-round RT-PCR of the TCR CDR3 employed the HTBI primer set. MiXCR, run by TCRdb on the multiplex PCR reads, gives a single entry per CDR3 protein. The sample has hundreds of thousands of distinct CDR3 sequences; just under 20% are singletons. These data come from a study of T cells in Graves' hyperthyroidism and ophthalmopathy. Study in general: Before treatment of any kind, peripheral blood was taken at initial diagnosis.

The chain recombines TRBV5-1 with TRBJ1-2; TRBD1 agrees at 7 bases. The sample taken for sequencing was blood. The source of this sequence is a man aged 40-50 years with Graves' ophthalmopathy. The CDR3 is CASSRDSAGGYTF. The CDR3 nucleotides read TGCGCCAGCAGCCGGGACAGCGCGGGCGGCTACACCTTC.